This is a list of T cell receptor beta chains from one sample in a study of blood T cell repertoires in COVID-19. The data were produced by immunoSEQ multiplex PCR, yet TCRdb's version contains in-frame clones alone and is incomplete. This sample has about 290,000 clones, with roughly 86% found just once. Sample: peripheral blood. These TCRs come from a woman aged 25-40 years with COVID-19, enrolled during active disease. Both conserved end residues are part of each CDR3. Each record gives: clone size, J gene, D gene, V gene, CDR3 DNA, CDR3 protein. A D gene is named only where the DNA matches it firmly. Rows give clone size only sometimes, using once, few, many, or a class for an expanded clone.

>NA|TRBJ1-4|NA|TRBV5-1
TGCGCCAGCAGCTTGGGTGTGCCGGGGGGAAATGAAAAACTGTTTTTT
CASSLGVPGGNEKLFF
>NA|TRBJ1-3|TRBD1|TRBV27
TGTGCCAGCAGTTTACAGGGGGCCGGAAACACCATATATTTT
CASSLQGAGNTIYF
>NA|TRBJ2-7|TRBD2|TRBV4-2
TGTGCCAGCAGCCAAGGGTTGACTAGCGGGGTCCACGAGCAGTACTTC
CASSQGLTSGVHEQYF
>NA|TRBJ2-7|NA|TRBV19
TGTGCCAGTAGTATGGTAGGAGGCATCGAGCAGTACTTC
CASSMVGGIEQYF
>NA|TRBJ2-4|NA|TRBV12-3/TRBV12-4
TGTGCCAGCAGTATGAGAAAAAACATTCAGTACTTC
CASSMRKNIQYF
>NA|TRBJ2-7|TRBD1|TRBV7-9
TGTGCCAGCAGCTCTAGGACAGGGGGCGCCTACGAGCAGTACTTC
CASSSRTGGAYEQYF
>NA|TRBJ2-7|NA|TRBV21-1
TGTGCCAGCAGCAAGGGGGGAAGCTCCTACGAGCAGTACTTC
CASSKGGSSYEQYF
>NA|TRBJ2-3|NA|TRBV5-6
TGTGCCAGCAGCTTGGGGGCAAGCACAGATACGCAGTATTTT
CASSLGASTDTQYF
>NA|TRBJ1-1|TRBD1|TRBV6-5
TGTGCCAGCAGTTACTCGAAACAGGGGGAGACTGAAGCTTTCTTT
CASSYSKQGETEAFF
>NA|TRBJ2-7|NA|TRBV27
TGTGCCAGCAGTTGGAGGGTCAGGTCCTACGAGCAGTACTTC
CASSWRVRSYEQYF
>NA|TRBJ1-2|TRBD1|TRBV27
TGTGCCAGCAGTTCCGGGACAGGGGATCGCGCGGGTGGCTACACCTTC
CASSSGTGDRAGGYTF
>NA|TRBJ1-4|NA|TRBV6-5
TGTGCCAGCAGAAAACGGGGGAATAATGAAAAACTGTTTTTT
CASRKRGNNEKLFF
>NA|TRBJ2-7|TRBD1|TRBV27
TGTGCCAGCAAAAGGACAGGGTTCTACGAGCAGTACTTC
CASKRTGFYEQYF
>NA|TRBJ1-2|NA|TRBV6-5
TGTGCCAGCAGTTACTCCAGGGGCGGCTACACCTTC
CASSYSRGGYTF
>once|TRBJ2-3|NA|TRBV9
TGTGCCAGCAGCCCCCTGGGACTCACTAGCACAGATACGCAGTATTTT
CASSPLGLTSTDTQYF
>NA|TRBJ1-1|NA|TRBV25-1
TGTGCCAGCAGAGAACTTTGGGAGGGGTCGCGGTCGAACACTGAAGCTTTCTTT
CASRELWEGSRSNTEAFF
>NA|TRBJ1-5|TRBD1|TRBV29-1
TGCAGCGTTGAAGTGGGGACAGGCGTCGGGCCCCAGCATTTT
CSVEVGTGVGPQHF
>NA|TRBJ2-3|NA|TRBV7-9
TGTGCCAGCAGCTTAGAACTTATCGGCGGGAGCACAGATACGCAGTATTTT
CASSLELIGGSTDTQYF
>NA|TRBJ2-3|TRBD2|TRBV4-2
TGTGCCAGCAGCCAACGACTAGCGGGGGGGCCAACGGCAGATACGCAGTATTTT
CASSQRLAGGPTADTQYF
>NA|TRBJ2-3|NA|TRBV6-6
TGTGCCAGCAGACCAGGGGTCTACAGCACAGATACGCAGTATTTT
CASRPGVYSTDTQYF
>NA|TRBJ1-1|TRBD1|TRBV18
TGTGCCAGCTCACCAATCGACAGGGTTGCCACTGAAGCTTTCTTT
CASSPIDRVATEAFF
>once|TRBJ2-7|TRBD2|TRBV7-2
TGTGCCAGCAGCCTGGGACTAGCCTACGAGCAGTACTTC
CASSLGLAYEQYF
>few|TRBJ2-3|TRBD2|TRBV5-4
TGTGCCAGCAGCCAGGGTTGGGGGGGGGCAGATACGCAGTATTTT
CASSQGWGGADTQYF
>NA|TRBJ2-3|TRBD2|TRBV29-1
TGCAGCGTGTTACTAGCGGGGGGGCTGAGCACAGATACGCAGTATTTT
CSVLLAGGLSTDTQYF
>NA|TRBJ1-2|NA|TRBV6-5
TGTGCCAGCAGAGGCAGGCTCAACTATGGCTACACCTTC
CASRGRLNYGYTF
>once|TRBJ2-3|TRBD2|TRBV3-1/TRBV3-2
TGTGCCAGCAGCCCTAGCGGGGCGGCACGGTATTTT
CASSPSGAARYF